This TCR beta chain comes out of a study of identical twins. CDR1 is SGHVS and CDR2 is FQNEAQ in the germline V gene. V was pared by 0 bases and J by 8 bases, with 13 bases between. The CDR3 runs to 14 residues. Study results and limitations: For cord blood, abundant beta clonotypes had fewer insertions, unlike memory repertoires, which showed none. Those out-of-frame alpha sequences shared by twins showed an excess of low generation probability.

This clonotype was counted ten times or more. What it recognizes is unknown. Unique molecular identifiers were present on the cDNA, and a universal primer site came from template switching. Using its own MiXCR run on the 5' RACE reads, TCRdb lists one record per CDR3 protein. The sample includes approximately 500,000 distinct CDR3 sequences, 13% to 15% seen only once; the top ten take more than 0.4%. This same sample was also taken into another study, of yellow fever vaccine responses in identical twins.

The specimen sequenced was CD4+ T cells sorted from blood. J is TRBJ1-1 and V is TRBV7-8, with D perhaps matching TRBD1 (6 bases). The TCR originated in a woman between 18 and 30 years old in good health. The CDR3 loop reads CASSLAGTPPEAFF. The CDR3 DNA sequence: TGTGCCAGCAGCTTAGCCGGGACACCACCCGAAGCTTTCTTT. The full variable domain, in which reference TRBV7-8 and TRBJ1-1 provide the parts outside the CDR3, is GAGVSQSPRYKVAKRGQDVALRCDPISGHVSLFWYQQALGQGPEFLTYFQNEAQLDKSGLPSDRFFAERPEGSVSTLKIQRTQQEDSAVYLCASSLAGTPPEAFFGQGTRLTVV.